This is a list of T cell receptor beta chains from one sample in a study of shared clonotypes between healthy human individuals. Assay used: immunoSEQ multiplex PCR; TCRdb lists only in-frame clones, some missing. The sample has about 330,000 clones; approximately 74% are singletons. Specimen: memory CD4+ T cells sorted from blood. The receptors were gathered from a man between 25 and 39 years old in good health. The CDR3 runs from the conserved cysteine through the conserved F or W. The D gene is left open where the match is weak. Where a row states a size, it is once, few, many or the class of an expanded clone; other rows omit it.

V: TRBV5-1; J: TRBJ2-1; D: .; size: few; DNA: TGCGCCAGCAGCTTGGAGGGGGGGACGTACAATGAGCAGTTCTTC; CDR3: CASSLEGGTYNEQFF
V: TRBV27; J: TRBJ2-7; D: TRBD1; size: .; DNA: TGTGCCAGCCTTCGCTGGACAGGGACGCATTCCTACGAGCAGTACTTC; CDR3: CASLRWTGTHSYEQYF
V: TRBV5-1; J: TRBJ1-4; D: TRBD1; size: .; DNA: TGCGCCAGCAGCGCGGACAGGGATCGGGGTGAAAAACTGTTTTTT; CDR3: CASSADRDRGEKLFF
V: TRBV29-1; J: TRBJ1-2; D: .; size: .; DNA: TGCAGCGTTGGGGCAGGGATCTATGGCTACACCTTC; CDR3: CSVGAGIYGYTF
V: TRBV19; J: TRBJ2-5; D: .; size: .; DNA: TGTGCCAGCGCATCCGGAGAGACCCAGTACTTC; CDR3: CASASGETQYF
V: TRBV5-1; J: TRBJ2-1; D: TRBD2; size: .; DNA: TGCGCCAGCAGCCGCGTGGGGGAGGGATACAATGAGCAGTTCTTC; CDR3: CASSRVGEGYNEQFF
V: TRBV7-9; J: TRBJ1-1; D: .; size: few; DNA: TGTGCCAGCAGCTTATCGGGGGCTAAGAACACTGAAGCTTTCTTT; CDR3: CASSLSGAKNTEAFF
V: TRBV30; J: TRBJ2-1; D: TRBD2; size: .; DNA: TGTGCCTGGAGTCGTCTAGCGGGAGACGATGAGCAGTTCTTC; CDR3: CAWSRLAGDDEQFF
V: TRBV4-3; J: TRBJ2-3; D: .; size: .; DNA: TGCGCCAGCAGCCAGGGCGCCTGGAGGGCAGATACGCAGTATTTT; CDR3: CASSQGAWRADTQYF
V: TRBV6-6; J: TRBJ2-1; D: TRBD2; size: .; DNA: TGTGCCAGCAGTTACTCGCGGGAGGGCCGTGATGAGCAGTTCTTC; CDR3: CASSYSREGRDEQFF
V: TRBV5-4; J: TRBJ2-7; D: TRBD2; size: few; DNA: TGTGCCAGCAGCCCGGGACTAGGAGGCGTCTACGAGCAGTACTTC; CDR3: CASSPGLGGVYEQYF
V: TRBV7-6; J: TRBJ1-3; D: TRBD1; size: .; DNA: TGTGCCAGCAGGCCCGACAGGGTTGGAAACACCATATATTTT; CDR3: CASRPDRVGNTIYF
V: TRBV5-4; J: TRBJ2-5; D: .; size: few; DNA: TGTGCCAGCAGCTTGCCTGGGAAAGAGACCCAGTACTTC; CDR3: CASSLPGKETQYF
V: TRBV7-8; J: TRBJ2-1; D: TRBD2; size: .; DNA: TGTGCCAGCAGCTATGTAGCGGGTGAGCAGTTCTTC; CDR3: CASSYVAGEQFF
V: TRBV19; J: TRBJ2-2; D: TRBD2; size: .; DNA: TGTGTCAGTAGTATTTCCGGGGGGGCCGGGGAGCTGTTTTTT; CDR3: CVSSISGGAGELFF
V: TRBV18; J: TRBJ2-7; D: .; size: .; DNA: TGTGCCAGCTCACCCACGGTGAGGGGACTCGAGCAGTACTTC; CDR3: CASSPTVRGLEQYF
V: TRBV29-1; J: TRBJ2-7; D: .; size: .; DNA: TGCAGCGTTCCTCATTCAGACGGAAAATGGAGGGGAAATACCTACGAGCAGTACTTC; CDR3: CSVPHSDGKWRGNTYEQYF
V: TRBV6-4; J: TRBJ2-1; D: .; size: many; DNA: TGTGCCAGCAGTGACTTTAGCGGCAGCTCCTACAATGAGCAGTTCTTC; CDR3: CASSDFSGSSYNEQFF
V: TRBV7-2; J: TRBJ2-1; D: .; size: .; DNA: TGTGCCAGCAGCTTAGCGCTGGGGGATGAGGAGCAGTTCTTC; CDR3: CASSLALGDEEQFF
V: TRBV23-1; J: TRBJ2-1; D: TRBD2; size: .; DNA: TGCGCCGGAATTGCGGGACTACCGAGCTACAATGAGCAGTTCTTC; CDR3: CAGIAGLPSYNEQFF
V: TRBV7-3; J: TRBJ2-3; D: .; size: .; DNA: TGTGCCAGCAGCTCTACAATAGCCACAGATACGCAGTATTTT; CDR3: CASSSTIATDTQYF
V: TRBV10-1; J: TRBJ2-1; D: TRBD2; size: once; DNA: TGCGCCAGCAGTGAGAGTTCCGGGACTAACTACAATGAGCAGTTCTTC; CDR3: CASSESSGTNYNEQFF
V: TRBV14; J: TRBJ2-5; D: .; size: .; DNA: TGTGCCAGCAGCCACAGAGGGCTAGTCCAAGAGACCCAGTACTTC; CDR3: CASSHRGLVQETQYF
V: TRBV7-2; J: TRBJ1-5; D: .; size: once; DNA: TGTGCCAGCAGCCGAGGACAGCCGAATCAGCCCCAGCATTTT; CDR3: CASSRGQPNQPQHF
V: TRBV11-3; J: TRBJ2-3; D: .; size: .; DNA: TGTGCCAGCAGCTATACAGGGAGTCGGACAGATACGCAGTATTTT; CDR3: CASSYTGSRTDTQYF
V: TRBV20-1; J: TRBJ2-2; D: .; size: once; DNA: TGCAGTGTGCACGGGACCGGGGAGCTGTTTTTT; CDR3: CSVHGTGELFF
V: TRBV5-6; J: TRBJ2-5; D: TRBD2; size: few; DNA: TGTGCCAGCAGCTTGACGACTAGCGGCCAAGAGACCCAGTACTTC; CDR3: CASSLTTSGQETQYF
V: TRBV6-1; J: TRBJ1-5; D: .; size: once; DNA: TGTGCCAGCAGTGCCGTTACATTAGGGAGCAATCAGCCCCAGCATTTT; CDR3: CASSAVTLGSNQPQHF
V: TRBV6-6; J: TRBJ2-7; D: TRBD2; size: .; DNA: TGTGCCAGCAGTTACGCCGGGACTAGCTACGAGCAGTACTTC; CDR3: CASSYAGTSYEQYF
V: TRBV15; J: TRBJ2-3; D: .; size: few; DNA: TGTGCCACCAGTGCTAGCACAGATACGCAGTATTTT; CDR3: CATSASTDTQYF
V: TRBV5-1; J: TRBJ1-1; D: .; size: .; DNA: TGCGCCAGCACCTGGGACCTCTCGAACACTGAAGCTTTCTTT; CDR3: CASTWDLSNTEAFF
V: TRBV7-2; J: TRBJ2-7; D: .; size: .; DNA: TGTGCCACCGGAAAATTTTCAACAGCCGAGCAGTACTTC; CDR3: CATGKFSTAEQYF
V: TRBV6-6; J: TRBJ2-7; D: .; size: .; DNA: TGTGCCAGCAGGGTGGGGCCTTGGGACTACGAGCAGTACTTC; CDR3: CASRVGPWDYEQYF
V: TRBV6-1; J: TRBJ2-3; D: TRBD2; size: .; DNA: TGTGCCAGCAGTGACACTCTAGCGGCTAGCACAGATACGCAGTATTTT; CDR3: CASSDTLAASTDTQYF
V: TRBV4-1; J: TRBJ1-5; D: TRBD1; size: .; DNA: TGCGCCAGCAGCCAAGCCCGGACAGGGGGCGTACAGCCCCAGCATTTT; CDR3: CASSQARTGGVQPQHF
V: TRBV29-1; J: TRBJ2-1; D: TRBD1; size: .; DNA: TGCAGCGTGGGGGACAGGGCGAGGGTCGAGCAGTTCTTC; CDR3: CSVGDRARVEQFF
V: TRBV5-4; J: TRBJ1-1; D: .; size: .; DNA: TGTGCCAGCAGCGCATCAGGTAGACACTACGAAGCTTTCTTT; CDR3: CASSASGRHYEAFF
V: TRBV6-1; J: TRBJ2-7; D: TRBD1; size: .; DNA: TGTGCCAGCAGTCGAGGGGACAGGGCCTACGAGCAGTACTTC; CDR3: CASSRGDRAYEQYF
V: TRBV5-4; J: TRBJ1-4; D: .; size: many; DNA: TGTGCCAGCAGCAGAGGGGTTGGTGAAGAAAAACTGTTTTTT; CDR3: CASSRGVGEEKLFF